This T cell receptor beta chain comes out of a study of T cell responses to AZD1222 COVID-19 vaccine. TCRdb's copy holds only in-frame clones and misses some; the assay was immunoSEQ multiplex PCR. The data contain more than 100,000 clones, 85% to 90% of them singletons. V lost 7 bases to trimming and J lost 7 bases; unmatched junction nucleotides: 8. This CDR3 spans 14 amino acids. Germline assignment: CDR1 LNHDA and CDR2 SQIVND (reference sequence). The receptor's source is an adult in good health. V and J are TRBV19 and TRBJ1-4; 8 nucleotides align to TRBD1. The sample was peripheral blood, taken on day 0 of AZD1222 vaccination. The CDR3 protein is CASNIGQGGEKLFF. The CDR3 nucleotides read TGTGCCAGTAATATTGGACAGGGAGGTGAAAAACTGTTTTTT. The full variable domain, completed using reference TRBV19 and TRBJ1-4, is DGGITQSPKYLFRKEGQNVTLSCEQNLNHDAMYWYRQDPGQGLRLIYYSQIVNDFQKGDIAEGYSVSREKKESFPLTVTSAQKNPTAFYLCASNIGQGGEKLFFGSGTQLSVL.